This TCR beta chain was captured by sequencing in a study of Ad26.COV2.S vaccination and SARS-CoV-2 variants. The CDR3 is made up of 12 amino acids. The germline V gene encodes CDR1 SNHLY and CDR2 FYNNEI. V shed 6 bases, J shed 5 bases, and the junction held 3 bases outside the gene matches. Documented treatment: 15 to 20 received Ad26.COV2.S at low or high dose, single or two shots; roughly 5 received placebo; per-sample allocation not given. The study sampled participants on day 63 after the first vaccine or placebo injection. Within Boston, the person who donated was an adult of 18-55 years. Assay used: immunoSEQ multiplex PCR; TCRdb lists only in-frame clones, some missing. The sample has 450,000 to 550,000 clones; 80% to 90% are singletons.

The sequence derives from a person aged 18-65 years who received the Ad26.COV2.S COVID-19 vaccine or a placebo. The sequencing used peripheral blood, collected in a trial of Ad26.COV2.S vaccine versus placebo. V gene TRBV2 combines with J gene TRBJ2-7; 8 positions agree with TRBD1. This chain's CDR3 is CASSQGADEQYF. The CDR3 nucleotides read TGTGCCAGCAGCCAGGGGGCCGACGAGCAGTACTTC. Looking up the rest from reference TRBV2 and TRBJ2-7 gives the full variable domain: EPEVTQTPSHQVTQMGQEVILRCVPISNHLYFYWYRQILGQKVEFLVSFYNNEISEKSEIFDDQFSVERPDGSNFTLKIRSTKLEDSAMYFCASSQGADEQYFGPGTRLTVT.